This TCR beta chain was profiled in a study of regulatory T cells in long-lasting Graves disease. General study points: With a small sample size, accuracy may have been reduced. Clonotypes that were public and shared totalled roughly 3,000 in persistent patients versus roughly 1,000 in new patients.

The time point is: newly diagnosed GD, antithyroid drugs for less than 3 months. PBMC RNA served as the TCR library source. Libraries of TCR beta came from iRepertoire HTBI primers plus Arm-PCR of CDR3 regions. Via MiXCR, TCRdb re-called the multiplex PCR reads, giving one row per CDR3 protein. The table shows 350,000 to 550,000 distinct CDR3 sequences, with under 15% occurring only once. Trimming stripped 5 bases from V and 8 bases from J, with 16 bases between. Per germline, CDR1 SGHVS and CDR2 FQNEAQ. The length of the CDR3 is 14 residues. Points on this clonotype: Its specificity is unknown.

This sample also belongs to another study, concerning T cells in Graves' hyperthyroidism and ophthalmopathy.

The chain uses TRBV7-8 and TRBJ2-4, with D possibly being TRBD1 or TRBD2 (7 bases each). The material sequenced was peripheral blood mononuclear cells (PBMCs), taken at new diagnosis, from a patient treated with antithyroid drugs. The TCR sequence derives from a young woman with Graves disease. Here the CDR3 DNA reads TGTGCCAGCAGCCCAGGGGGGGGCTCGGACATTCAGTACTTC. This encodes CASSPGGGSDIQYF.